This record concerns one TCR beta chain sequence. The data were obtained in a study of OX40 agonist ivuxolimab in advanced cancers. Prior autoimmune disease or systemic immunosuppression barred patients. Measured with immunoSEQ multiplex PCR; TCRdb has only the in-frame clones, and not every one. Here the sample spans fewer than 65,000 clones, 70% to 85% being singletons. Trimming shortened V by 3 bases and J by 4 bases, and 9 bases separated the two germline ends. Germline V gene sequence: CDR1 SEHNR, CDR2 FQNEAQ (reference sequence). The CDR3 runs to 13 residues. The chain is built from TRBV7-9 and TRBJ2-5; no reliable D call. Sample: CD4+ or CD8+ T cells sorted from blood, taken in a trial of the OX40 agonist ivuxolimab. This receptor was taken from an adult with an advanced solid tumor such as melanoma, head and neck, liver or kidney cancer. CDR3 DNA sequence: TGTGCCAGCAGCTTTGGCCCCATAGAGACCCAGTACTTC. It is translated as CASSFGPIETQYF.